One and the same sample provided the 26 T cell receptor beta chains below, sequenced in a study of PD-1 blockade in classical Hodgkin lymphoma. Time point reported: newly diagnosed, previously untreated cHL patient sample. Only in-frame clones appear in the TCRdb table, and some are missing; sequencing was by immunoSEQ multiplex PCR. The sample holds under 80,000 clones; 85% to 95% are singletons and the top ten take about 2.8%. Sequences were obtained from peripheral blood mononuclear cells (PBMCs). These TCRs come from a human donor with classical Hodgkin lymphoma.

The V and J genes are TRBV7-8 and TRBJ2-7; no clear D. CDR1 is SGHVS and CDR2 is FQNEAQ in the germline V gene. The length of the CDR3 is 14 residues. Trimming took 1 base from V and 0 from J, leaving 7 bases between them. Written as DNA, the CDR3 is TGTGCCAGCAGCTTAGTTGGAGACTCCTACGAGCAGTACTTC. Its protein product is CASSLVGDSYEQYF.

A single count supports this clone. This chain links TRBV7-2 with TRBJ2-3; 10 bases are shared with TRBD2. This CDR3 spans 15 amino acids. Germline V gives CDR1 SGHTA, CDR2 FQGNSA. V lost 3 bases, J lost 4 bases, and 4 bases stayed unmatched. CDR3 sequence (DNA): TGTGCCAGCAGCTTCCAACTAGCGGGACCAGATACGCAGTATTTT. Encoded protein: CASSFQLAGPDTQYF.

The chain has TRBV7-6 and TRBJ2-7; 10 bases match TRBD1. Germline V lookup: CDR1 SGHVS, CDR2 FNYEAQ. V dropped 1 base and J dropped 2; count of bases not matched to a gene: 8. The CDR3 has 17 amino acids. CDR3 sequence reads: CASSLGPMGTGAYEQYF. CDR3 bases: TGTGCCAGCAGCTTAGGCCCGATGGGGACAGGGGCCTACGAGCAGTACTTC.

The sample holds one count of this clone. The chain recombines TRBV7-8 with TRBJ1-5; D perhaps matches TRBD1 (5 bases). This CDR3 contains 14 residues. V dropped 5 bases and J dropped 5 bases, with 13 bases sitting between them. Germline CDR1 is SGHVS and CDR2 is FQNEAQ. The DNA of the CDR3 is TGTGCCAGCAGCGTCGCAGGGTCCGATCAGCCCCAGCATTTT. Its protein is CASSVAGSDQPQHF.

This clone is a singleton in its sample. This chain joins TRBV4-1 and TRBJ2-3; D unclear. Trimming cost V 1 base and J 5 bases, with 7 bases left between them. The CDR3 is made up of 13 amino acids. Germline V CDR1 and CDR2: MGHRA, YSYEKL. CDR3: CASSQGLVDTQYF. The CDR3 DNA reads as TGCGCCAGCAGCCAAGGGTTGGTAGATACGCAGTATTTT.

The rearrangement links TRBV10-1 to TRBJ2-2, with 9 bases identical to TRBD1. CDR1 is WNHNN and CDR2 is SYGVQD in the germline V gene (reference sequence). Trimming at V came to 5 bases and at J to 7 bases, leaving 8 bases not matched to a gene. This CDR3 has 15 residues. The CDR3, as DNA: TGCGCCAGCAGTTCTGGGGGACAGGGAAGCGGGGAGCTGTTTTTT. Its translation: CASSSGGQGSGELFF.

The chain has TRBV29-1 and TRBJ2-7; the D gene is possibly TRBD2 (6 bases). Trimming pared 6 bases from V and 5 bases from J, leaving 17 bases between. The CDR3 consists of 13 residues. The germline CDR1 and CDR2 sequences are SQVTM and ANQGSEA. CDR3 protein: CSVAGRLENEQYF. The CDR3 bases are TGCAGCGTGGCGGGACGCCTCGAAAACGAGCAGTACTTC.

The V gene is TRBV7-9, the J gene TRBJ1-1, with unresolved D. Per germline, CDR1 SEHNR and CDR2 FQNEAQ (reference sequence). This CDR3 contains 14 residues. With 5 bases removed from V and 4 bases from J, the gap between germline ends came to 14 bases. CDR3 sequence reads: CASSLRPAFTEAFF. CDR3 coding DNA: TGTGCCAGCAGCCTCCGCCCAGCTTTCACTGAAGCTTTCTTT. The full variable domain, its missing parts supplied by reference TRBV7-9 and TRBJ1-1, is DTGVSQNPRHKITKRGQNVTFRCDPISEHNRLYWYRQTLGQGPEFLTYFQNEAQLEKSRLLSDRFSAERPKGSFSTLEIQRTEQGDSAMYLCASSLRPAFTEAFFGQGTRLTVV.

This chain joins TRBV11-2 and TRBJ2-7; possible D gene TRBD1, 8 bases. The V end was cut by 2 bases, the J end by 3 bases, with 14 bases between. This CDR3 is built from 15 residues. Germline V gene sequence: CDR1 SGHAT, CDR2 FQNNGV. The CDR3 spells CASSLPQGGIYEQYF. The CDR3 DNA sequence: TGTGCCAGCAGCTTACCACAGGGGGGGATCTACGAGCAGTACTTC.

This chain joins TRBV6-5 and TRBJ1-2, with TRBD1 identical over 11 bases. This CDR3 has 14 residues. The V segment lost 6 bases and the J segment 7 bases; nucleotides outside the gene matches: 7. Germline lookup yields CDR1 MNHEY and CDR2 SVGAGI. The CDR3: CASSRGQGAIGYTF. DNA of the CDR3: TGTGCCAGCAGCCGCGGACAGGGGGCAATTGGCTACACCTTC.

This CDR3 is CASSTWTDYNSPLHF. CDR3 coding DNA: TGTGCCAGTAGTACATGGACTGACTATAATTCACCCCTCCACTTT. This chain uses TRBV19 with TRBJ1-6; no clear D gene. CDR1 and CDR2 from the germline V gene are LNHDA and SQIVND (reference sequence). V was trimmed by 4 bases and J by 3 bases, leaving 10 bases between them. CDR3 length: 15 residues.

V gene TRBV9 combines with J gene TRBJ1-2, with a possible D match to TRBD1 (6 bases). There are 15 residues in the CDR3. Trimming took 0 bases from V and 4 from J, leaving 13 bases between them. The V gene's germline CDR1 is SGDLS and CDR2 YYNGEE. DNA for the CDR3: TGTGCCAGCAGCGTAGAACCGGGGGGCAGCTATGGCTACACCTTC. Translated, it gives CASSVEPGGSYGYTF.

The CDR3 nucleotides are TGTGCCATCACCCTAGGGGAGAACACTGAAGCTTTCTTT. Amino acids: CAITLGENTEAFF. The chain couples TRBV10-3 to TRBJ1-1; tentative D call: TRBD1 (5 bases). The CDR3 loop spans 13 amino acids. Germline V CDR1 and CDR2: ENHRY, SYGVKD. Trimming removed 7 bases at V and 1 base at J, with 10 bases between.

This rearrangement joins TRBV28 to TRBJ2-1, with D maybe TRBD2 (6 bases). This CDR3 is built from 14 residues. V was pared by 4 bases and J by 3 bases, with 10 bases between. Germline V CDR1 and CDR2: MDHEN, SYDVKM. DNA for the CDR3: TGTGCCAGCAGTTCGGGACTGGTCTACAATGAGCAGTTCTTC. The encoded protein is CASSSGLVYNEQFF.

This clone was seen once. The chain links TRBV5-4 to TRBJ2-3, with 8 bases identical to TRBD2. Germline V CDR1 and CDR2: SGHNT, YYREEE (reference sequence). J gave up 4 bases and V 3 bases, and 4 bases lay outside the gene matches. This CDR3 contains 14 residues. CDR3 nucleotides: TGTGCCAGCAGCTCAGCGGGAGCGGCAGATACGCAGTATTTT. Translated: CASSSAGAADTQYF.

The chain carries TRBV18 and TRBJ2-1, with 10 nucleotides matching TRBD2. CDR3 length: 15 residues. Germline V CDR1 and CDR2: KGHSH, LQKENI. Losses at the gene ends were 3 bases for V and 8 bases for J; bases not matched to a gene: 7. The CDR3 nucleotides read TGTGCCAGCTCACCGGCTAGCGGGAGTTTCGATGAGCAGTTCTTC. It yields the protein CASSPASGSFDEQFF.

The chain combines TRBV13 with TRBJ1-3; possibly TRBD1 for D (5 bases). Trimming stripped 5 bases from V and 4 bases from J, with 12 bases between. CDR3 length equals 14 residues. Germline CDR1 and CDR2: PRHDT and FYEKMQ (reference sequence). The CDR3, as DNA: TGTGCCAGCAGCGCCCGGGACGGAGGAAACACCATATATTTT. Translation: CASSARDGGNTIYF.

V usage is TRBV28 and J usage is TRBJ2-1; D gene unclear. The CDR3 is 13 amino acids. The V and J ends lost 4 bases and 5 bases respectively, with 9 bases between them. Germline CDR1 and CDR2: MDHEN and SYDVKM. In DNA, the CDR3 is TGTGCCAGCAGTTCGGTCGGAGACAATGAGCAGTTCTTC. This gives the protein CASSSVGDNEQFF.

This rearrangement joins TRBV5-1 to TRBJ2-7, with 10 bases identical to TRBD2. In germline, CDR1 is SGHRS, CDR2 YFSETQ. The CDR3 has 18 residues. Germline trimming cut 2 bases from V and 5 bases from J; bases unmatched to any gene: 16. This CDR3 is CASSLSGLASGSSDEQYF. The CDR3 bases are TGCGCCAGCAGCTTAAGTGGCCTTGCTAGCGGGAGCAGCGACGAGCAGTACTTC.

The V gene is TRBV27, the J gene TRBJ1-1; D possibly corresponds to TRBD1 (6 bases). The V end lost 6 bases, the J end lost 1 base, and 15 bases lay between the germline ends. CDR1 is MNHEY, CDR2 SMNVEV, per germline (reference sequence). The CDR3 has 15 amino acids. CDR3 coding DNA: TGTGCCAGCAGCACCCAGGACAGAAGGAACACTGAAGCTTTCTTT. This sequence encodes CASSTQDRRNTEAFF.

The chain carries TRBV29-1 and TRBJ1-1; tentatively, D is TRBD1 (6 bases). Per germline, CDR1 SQVTM and CDR2 ANQGSEA. CDR3 length equals 12 residues. V was cut by 5 bases and J by 4 bases, with 11 bases left in between. CDR3 DNA sequence: TGCAGCGTTCGATGGGGGCCCACTGAAGCTTTCTTT. It translates to CSVRWGPTEAFF.

The chain is built from TRBV28 and TRBJ1-3; D is unclear. Germline loops: CDR1 MDHEN, CDR2 SYDVKM. The CDR3 runs to 14 residues. V gave up 7 bases and J gave up 5 bases, with 15 bases separating them. The chain's CDR3 is CASTRKDSRNTIYF. In nucleotides, the CDR3 is TGTGCCAGCACCCGTAAGGATTCTAGAAACACCATATATTTT. The variable domain in full, completed from reference TRBV28 and TRBJ1-3, reads DVKVTQSSRYLVKRTGEKVFLECVQDMDHENMFWYRQDPGLGLRLIYFSYDVKMKEKGDIPEGYSVSREKKERFSLILESASTNQTSMYLCASTRKDSRNTIYFGEGSWLTVV.

V is TRBV19 and J is TRBJ1-6; no definite D call. Deletions cut 7 bases from V and 7 bases from J, with 14 bases between. This CDR3 is built from 14 residues. CDR1 and CDR2 from the germline V gene are LNHDA and SQIVND (reference sequence). The CDR3 nucleotides read TGTGCCAGTACGACGGAGGGTAAGAATTCACCCCTCCACTTT. Translating it yields CASTTEGKNSPLHF. Supplemented by reference TRBV19 and TRBJ1-6, the full variable domain reads DGGITQSPKYLFRKEGQNVTLSCEQNLNHDAMYWYRQDPGQGLRLIYYSQIVNDFQKGDIAEGYSVSREKKESFPLTVTSAQKNPTAFYLCASTTEGKNSPLHFGNGTRLTVT.

This clone is a singleton in its sample. This chain links TRBV7-9 with TRBJ2-2; D might be TRBD2 (5 bases). Trimming cost V 4 bases and J 4 bases, with 10 bases left between them. The CDR3 loop spans 14 amino acids. Germline V gene data show CDR1 as SEHNR and CDR2 as FQNEAQ (reference sequence). CDR3 in DNA: TGTGCCAGCAGCTCCGAGGGTTCCACCGGGGAGCTGTTTTTT. Translation: CASSSEGSTGELFF.

The CDR3 nucleotides are TGTGCCAGCAGTGAAGCTCGGGCAGATACGCAGTATTTT. This sequence encodes CASSEARADTQYF. The V call is TRBV6-1, the J call TRBJ2-3, with D unclear. CDR3 length: 13 amino acids. V was trimmed by 0 bases and J by 4 bases, leaving 5 bases between them. Germline V gives CDR1 MNHNS, CDR2 SASEGT.

J is TRBJ2-3 and V is TRBV29-1; 9 bases are shared with TRBD2. Germline trimming cut 8 bases from V and 1 base from J; bases unmatched to any gene: 7. The length of the CDR3 is 14 residues. CDR1 and CDR2 from the germline V gene are SQVTM and ANQGSEA. The CDR3 is CSSRLAEGTDTQYF. The CDR3 coding sequence is TGCAGCTCCAGACTAGCGGAAGGCACAGATACGCAGTATTTT.